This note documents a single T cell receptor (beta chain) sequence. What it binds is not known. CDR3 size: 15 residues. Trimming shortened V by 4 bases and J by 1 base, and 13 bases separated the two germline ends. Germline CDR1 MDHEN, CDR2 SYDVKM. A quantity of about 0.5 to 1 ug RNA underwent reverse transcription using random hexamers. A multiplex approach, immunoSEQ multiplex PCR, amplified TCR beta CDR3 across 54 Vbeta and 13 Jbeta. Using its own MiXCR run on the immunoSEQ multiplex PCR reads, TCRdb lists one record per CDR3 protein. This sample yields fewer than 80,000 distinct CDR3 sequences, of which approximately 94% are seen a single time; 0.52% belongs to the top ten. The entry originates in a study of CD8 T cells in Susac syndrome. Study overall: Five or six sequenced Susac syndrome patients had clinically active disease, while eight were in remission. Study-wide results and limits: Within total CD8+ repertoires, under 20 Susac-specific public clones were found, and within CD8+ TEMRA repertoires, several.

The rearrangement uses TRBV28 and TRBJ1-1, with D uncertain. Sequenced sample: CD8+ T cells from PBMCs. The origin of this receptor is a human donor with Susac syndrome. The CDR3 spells CASSSLLSKNTEAFF. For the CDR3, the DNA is TGTGCCAGCAGTTCTTTGTTATCTAAGAACACTGAAGCTTTCTTT.